This T cell receptor (beta chain) was sequenced for a study of T cells after posttransplantation cyclophosphamide. Trimming took 5 bases from V and 5 from J; bases not matched to a gene: 11. Per the germline V gene, CDR1 is LNHDA and CDR2 is SQIVND (reference sequence). The CDR3 spans 15 residues. The table came from immunoSEQ multiplex PCR; TCRdb's copy has only in-frame clones and leaves some out. Altogether around 17,000 clones are present, approximately 90% being singletons, with the ten largest covering 0.45% to 0.65%. Cyclophosphamide on days +3 and +4 followed busulfan-fludarabine conditioning and a marrow graft.

The source of this sequence is a male patient between 60 and 69 years old who received an allogeneic stem cell transplant from a related donor and was CMV-positive. The T cells may come from the graft donor. The sample here was CD4+ T cells sorted from blood, taken after allogeneic stem cell transplant with posttransplant cyclophosphamide. V is TRBV19 and J is TRBJ1-2; 7 bases map to TRBD1. DNA of the CDR3: TGTGCCAGTAGTCCCCAAACCGGGACAGAGTATGGCTACACCTTC. It specifies CASSPQTGTEYGYTF.